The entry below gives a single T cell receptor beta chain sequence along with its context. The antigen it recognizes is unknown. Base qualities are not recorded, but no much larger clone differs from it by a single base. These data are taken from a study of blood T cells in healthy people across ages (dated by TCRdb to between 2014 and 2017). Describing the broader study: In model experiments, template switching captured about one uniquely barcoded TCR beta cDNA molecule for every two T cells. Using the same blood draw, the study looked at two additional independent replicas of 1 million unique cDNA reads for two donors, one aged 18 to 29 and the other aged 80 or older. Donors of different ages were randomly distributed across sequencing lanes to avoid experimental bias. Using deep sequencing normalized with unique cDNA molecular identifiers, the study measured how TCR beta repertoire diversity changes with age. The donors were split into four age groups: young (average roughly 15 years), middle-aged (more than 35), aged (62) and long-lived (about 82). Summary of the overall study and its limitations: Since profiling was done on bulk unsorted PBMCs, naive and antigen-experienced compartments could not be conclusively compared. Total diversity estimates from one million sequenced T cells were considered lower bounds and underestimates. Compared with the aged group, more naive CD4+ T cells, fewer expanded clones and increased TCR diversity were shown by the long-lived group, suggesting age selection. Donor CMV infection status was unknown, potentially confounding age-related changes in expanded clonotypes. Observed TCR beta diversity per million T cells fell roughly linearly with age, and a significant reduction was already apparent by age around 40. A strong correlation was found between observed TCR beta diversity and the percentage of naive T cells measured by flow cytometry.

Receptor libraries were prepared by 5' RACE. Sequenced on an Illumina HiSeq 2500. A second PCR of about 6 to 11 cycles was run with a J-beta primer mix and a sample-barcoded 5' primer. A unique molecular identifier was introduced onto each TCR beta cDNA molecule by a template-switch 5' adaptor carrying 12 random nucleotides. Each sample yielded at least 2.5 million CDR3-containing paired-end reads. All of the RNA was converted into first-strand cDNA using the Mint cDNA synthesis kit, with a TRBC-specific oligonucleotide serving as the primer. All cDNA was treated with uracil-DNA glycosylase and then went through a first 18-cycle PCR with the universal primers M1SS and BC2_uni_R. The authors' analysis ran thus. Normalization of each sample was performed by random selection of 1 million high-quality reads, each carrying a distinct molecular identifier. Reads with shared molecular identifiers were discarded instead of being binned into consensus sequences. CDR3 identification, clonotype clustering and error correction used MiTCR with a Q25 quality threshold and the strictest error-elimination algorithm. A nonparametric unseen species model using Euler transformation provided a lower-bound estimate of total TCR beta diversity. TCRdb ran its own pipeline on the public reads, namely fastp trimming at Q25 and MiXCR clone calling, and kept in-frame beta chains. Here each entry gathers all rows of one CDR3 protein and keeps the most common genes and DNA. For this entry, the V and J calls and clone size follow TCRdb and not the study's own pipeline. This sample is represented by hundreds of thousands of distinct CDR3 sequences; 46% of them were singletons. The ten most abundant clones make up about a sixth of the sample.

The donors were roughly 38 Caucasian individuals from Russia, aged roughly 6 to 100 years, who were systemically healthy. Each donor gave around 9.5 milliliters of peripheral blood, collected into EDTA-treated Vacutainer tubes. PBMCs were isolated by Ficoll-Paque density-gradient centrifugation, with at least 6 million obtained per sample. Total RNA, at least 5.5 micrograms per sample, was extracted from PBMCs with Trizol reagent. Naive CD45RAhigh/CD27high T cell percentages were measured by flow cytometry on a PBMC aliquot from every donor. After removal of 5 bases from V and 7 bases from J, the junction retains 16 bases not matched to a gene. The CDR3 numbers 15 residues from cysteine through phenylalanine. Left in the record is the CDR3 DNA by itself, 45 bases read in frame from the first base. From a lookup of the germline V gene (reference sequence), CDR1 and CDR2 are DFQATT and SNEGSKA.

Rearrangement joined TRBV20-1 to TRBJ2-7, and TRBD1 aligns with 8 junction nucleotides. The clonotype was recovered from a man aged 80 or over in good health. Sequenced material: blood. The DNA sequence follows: TGCAGTGCTGCACCTGGACAGGGCGGCTACAATGAGCAGTACTTC. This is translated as CSAAPGQGGYNEQYF.